This T cell receptor (beta chain) appears in the sequencing data of a study of a mutant IDH1 vaccine in newly diagnosed glioma. Concerning this clone: What it binds is not known.

Time point described: week 35, safety follow-up. With topical imiquimod, each dose of the vaccine consisted of 300 ug of mutant IDH1 20-mer peptide. The V gene lost 0 bases and the J gene lost 6 bases, with 13 bases spanning the gap. Germline lookup yields CDR1 LNHNV and CDR2 YYDKDF (reference sequence). This CDR3 is built from 15 residues. TCRdb's copy holds only in-frame clones and misses some; the assay was immunoSEQ multiplex PCR. The sample consists of some 71,000 clones, more than 75% of them appearing once. The source is a man aged 30 to 45 with glioma. Source: PBMCs, taken from a glioma patient whose treatment included an IDH1 peptide vaccine. The chain has TRBV15 and TRBJ2-3; D may be TRBD2 (6 bases). CDR3 sequence reads: CATSREGGAGDTQYF. The CDR3 DNA is TGTGCCACCAGCAGAGAAGGAGGGGCGGGGGATACGCAGTATTTT. Looking up the rest from reference TRBV15 and TRBJ2-3 gives the full variable domain: DAMVIQNPRYQVTQFGKPVTLSCSQTLNHNVMYWYQQKSSQAPKLLFHYYDKDFNNEADTPDNFQSRRPNTSFCFLDIRSPGLGDTAMYLCATSREGGAGDTQYFGPGTRLTVL.